This TCR beta chain was recovered during a study of CD8+ T cells in alopecia areata listed by TCRdb under 2018. Regarding the study in general: The treated patients took part in an open-label pilot trial in which moderate-to-severe alopecia areata was treated with oral tofacitinib at 5 to 10 mg twice daily. The study used high-throughput TCRbeta sequencing to examine T cell clonal expansion in alopecia areata, in both the C3H/HeJ mouse model and human patients. Scalp clonality was compared among normal scalp (n=4), patchy alopecia areata scalp (n=8), and alopecia totalis/universalis scalp (n=8). Patients on tofacitinib were biopsied at baseline and after 4 and 24 weeks of treatment, and several of the patients also had a later scalp biopsy. RNA was extracted with the PAXgene miRNA kit for fixed scalp, the miRNeasy kit for PBMCs, and the RNeasy kit for mouse skin. TCRbeta CDR3 regions were amplified by immunoSEQ multiplex PCR using 35 Vbeta forward and 13 Jbeta reverse primers. Human TCRbeta sequencing covered scalp tissue and sorted CD4+ and CD8+ peripheral blood T cells from patchy and totalis/universalis alopecia areata patients and healthy controls. Tofacitinib was given for 6 to 18 months, followed by 6 months of follow-up off drug to assess delayed response and recurrence.

Receptor amplification or capture employed the immunoSEQ multiplex PCR assay. RNA was extracted from all samples and reverse transcribed into cDNA, which served as template for TCR sequencing. First-strand cDNA was synthesized with SuperScript III using a 2:1 mix of oligo-dT and random hexamers. Amplification bias was assessed with a synthetic immune receptor repertoire, and residual bias was removed computationally. Per the original workflow: Raw reads were preprocessed to remove errors, and CDR3 was defined according to IMGT conventions as the region from the conserved cysteine to phenylalanine. To get clonality, Shannon entropy was normalized by log2 of the number of productive unique TCRs and the result was subtracted from 1. Whether each scalp clone was CD4 or CD8 was inferred by checking scalp TCRbeta sequences against the CD4 and CD8 repertoires from sorted blood. In TCRdb, the immuneACCESS table is reduced to in-frame sequences with V and J assigned. These tables do not hold every clone; where another copy was compared, an unresolved V gene accounts for under half, and the others remain unexplained. The DNA gave D and trimming, while V, J and clone size come from that table. In this sample the table shows about 130,000 clones, roughly 54% of which occur a single time. The ten largest clones capture roughly 4.5% of the sample.

The time point label, as the study defines it: baseline before oral tofacitinib. Lesional scalp punch biopsies and peripheral blood were obtained from alopecia areata patients. PBMCs were isolated by density centrifugation and stained for CD3, CD4 and CD8, after which CD4+ and CD8+ T cells were sorted on a FACSAria. The study at large found these results: Unlike mouse skin, where gammadelta T cells dominate, normal human skin contains resident alphabeta T cells that get sequenced too, which complicates analysis of the scalp TCR repertoire. Lesional scalp, especially in alopecia totalis/universalis, showed higher clonality and more expanded CD8+ clones than normal scalp, suggesting antigenic drive. Shared TCR sequences between patients were less evident than in mice, which may be partly attributable to HLA diversity in the patient population.

Of note for this clone: Its antigen is not yet known. No base-level quality is on record; no much larger clone is a single base apart.

The TCR was taken from a human donor with alopecia areata. The sequencing used CD4+ T cells sorted from blood, collected at week 0.

The CDR3 in this case is CASKTGGNTQYF. The nucleotides are TGTGCCAGCAAAACAGGGGGAAATACGCAGTATTTT. The rearranged segments are TRBV6-5 and TRBJ2-3, and 8 junctional nucleotides match TRBD1. Germline trimming amounts to 7 bases on V and 7 bases on J, with 4 as the count of junction bases outside the gene matches. Including the terminal cysteine and phenylalanine, the CDR3 comprises 12 residues. Of the read, only the CDR3 DNA is kept; its 36 bases are in frame from base 1. The germline V gene supplies CDR1 MNHEY and CDR2 SVGAGI.